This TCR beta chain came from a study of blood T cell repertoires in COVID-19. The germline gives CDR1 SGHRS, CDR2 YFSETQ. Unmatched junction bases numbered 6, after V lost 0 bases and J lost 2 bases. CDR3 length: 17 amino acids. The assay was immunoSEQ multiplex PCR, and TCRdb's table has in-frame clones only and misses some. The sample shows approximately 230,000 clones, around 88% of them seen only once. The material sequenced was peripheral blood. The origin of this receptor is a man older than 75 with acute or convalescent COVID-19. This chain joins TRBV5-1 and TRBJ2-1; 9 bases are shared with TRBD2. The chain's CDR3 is CASSLVTGTSPYNEQFF. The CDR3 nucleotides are TGCGCCAGCAGCTTGGTAACCGGGACTAGCCCCTACAATGAGCAGTTCTTC.